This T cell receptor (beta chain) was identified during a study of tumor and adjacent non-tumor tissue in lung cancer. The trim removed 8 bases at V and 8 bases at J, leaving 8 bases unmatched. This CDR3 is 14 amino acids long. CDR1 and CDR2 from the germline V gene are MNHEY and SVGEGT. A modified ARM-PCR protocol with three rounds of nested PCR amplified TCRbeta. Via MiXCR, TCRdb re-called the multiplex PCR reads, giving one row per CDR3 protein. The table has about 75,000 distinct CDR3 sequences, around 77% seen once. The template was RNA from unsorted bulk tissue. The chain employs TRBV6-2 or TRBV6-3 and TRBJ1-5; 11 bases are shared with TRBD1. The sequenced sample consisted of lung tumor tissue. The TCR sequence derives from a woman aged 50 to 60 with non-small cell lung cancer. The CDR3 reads CASHDSGQGEPQHF. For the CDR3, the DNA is TGTGCCAGCCATGATTCGGGACAGGGGGAGCCCCAGCATTTT.